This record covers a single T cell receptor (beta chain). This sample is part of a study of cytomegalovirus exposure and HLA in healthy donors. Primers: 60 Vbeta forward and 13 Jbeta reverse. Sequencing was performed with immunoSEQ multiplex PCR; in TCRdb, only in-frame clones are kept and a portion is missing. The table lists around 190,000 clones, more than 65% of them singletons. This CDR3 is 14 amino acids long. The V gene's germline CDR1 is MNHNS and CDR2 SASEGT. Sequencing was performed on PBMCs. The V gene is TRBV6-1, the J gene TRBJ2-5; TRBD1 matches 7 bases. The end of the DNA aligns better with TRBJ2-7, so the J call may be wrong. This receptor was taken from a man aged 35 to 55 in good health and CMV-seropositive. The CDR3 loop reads CASSRQGGSYEQYF. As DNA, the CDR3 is TGTGCCAGCAGTCGACAGGGCGGCTCCTACGAGCAGTACTTC.